The 23 T cell receptor beta chains below come from one sample, sequenced in a study of neurological immune-mediated disorders. TCRdb recomputed calls from the 5' RACE reads with MiXCR, one row per CDR3 protein. The sample carries more than 50,000 distinct CDR3 sequences, 3.5% to 5% recorded once. The specimen was PBMCs. Source of these receptors: a man between 25 and 39 years old with multiple sclerosis.

This clonotype was counted at least ten times. Here the CDR3 DNA reads TGTGCCAGCAGCTTGCTAGCGGGGGATGGATTGAATGAGCAGTTCTTC. Translation: CASSLLAGDGLNEQFF. This sequence joins TRBV11-2 and TRBJ2-1, with TRBD2 matching over 10 bases. This CDR3 is built from 16 residues. Per germline, CDR1 SGHAT and CDR2 FQNNGV. Losses at the gene ends were 3 bases for V and 7 bases for J; bases not matched to a gene: 9.

This clonotype showed up many times. V usage is TRBV11-2 and J usage is TRBJ2-3, with 7 bases fitting TRBD1. CDR1 is SGHAT, CDR2 FQNNGV, per germline. V lost 6 bases to trimming and J lost 1 base; unmatched junction nucleotides: 7. The CDR3 has 15 amino acids. The CDR3 nucleotides read TGTGCCAGCAGGAAGAGGGGGCTGGGCACAGATACGCAGTATTTT. Encoded protein: CASRKRGLGTDTQYF.

This clonotype was observed many times. The chain has TRBV29-1 and TRBJ2-7, with D hard to call. CDR1 is SQVTM and CDR2 is ANQGSEA in the germline V gene. This CDR3 has 11 amino acids. V lost 7 bases and J 7 bases, leaving 14 bases between the germline ends. The CDR3 DNA follows: TGCAGCGCCCGGACCTGGCAGGAGCAGTACTTC. Its protein product is CSARTWQEQYF.

The table lists this clonotype with a few counts. At one of its ends the junction is not consistent with the germline gene, which may arise from a read error. J is TRBJ1-6 and V is TRBV20-1; D uncertain. Germline V gene lookup returns CDR1 DFQATT and CDR2 SNEGSKA (reference sequence). This CDR3 has 13 amino acids. The CDR3: CSASQQDNSPLNF. The CDR3 DNA reads as TGCAGTGCCTCCCAGCAAGATAATTCACCCCTCAACTTT.

The table lists this clonotype with many counts. The chain joins TRBV20-1 to TRBJ2-1, with 7 positions matching TRBD1. The CDR3 runs to 15 residues. The J segment lost 1 base and the V segment lost 0 bases, leaving 3 bases of the junction unmatched. Germline CDR1 DFQATT, CDR2 SNEGSKA (reference sequence). CDR3 in DNA: TGCAGTGCTAGAGATCTGACAGGGTCCTACAATGAGCAGTTCTTC. Protein: CSARDLTGSYNEQFF.

This clonotype was recorded at least ten times. The chain combines TRBV10-2 with TRBJ1-2; unclear D gene. CDR3 length: 12 residues. Trimming took off 0 bases at V and 8 bases at J, with 7 bases between the two ends. The germline V gene encodes CDR1 WSHSY and CDR2 SAAADI. The CDR3 nucleotides are TGCGCCAGCAGTGAGTCAAAGTGGGGCTACACCTTC. Amino acids: CASSESKWGYTF.

V is TRBV11-2 and J is TRBJ2-7, with 9 bases identical to TRBD1. The CDR3 runs to 17 residues. V lost 5 bases, J lost 2 bases, and 13 bases stayed unmatched. Germline V lookup: CDR1 SGHAT, CDR2 FQNNGV. The CDR3 loop is CASSIFPWTGATYEQYF. As DNA, the CDR3 is TGTGCCAGCAGCATATTCCCTTGGACAGGGGCGACCTACGAGCAGTACTTC.

This clonotype was seen once. This may stem from a read error, because a much larger clone lies one nucleotide away. CDR3 sequence: CSATTSGGSYEKYF. CDR3 DNA: TGCAGTGCTACCACTAGCGGGGGGTCCTACGAGAAGTACTTC. The chain uses TRBV20-1 and TRBJ2-7, with 12 bases lining up with TRBD2. Germline CDR1 DFQATT, CDR2 SNEGSKA (reference sequence). There are 14 residues in the CDR3.

This clonotype came up many times. CDR3 sequence: CASPQAALYNSPLHF. The CDR3 coding sequence is TGCGCCAGTCCCCAAGCGGCACTGTATAATTCACCCCTCCACTTT. V and J are TRBV4-1 and TRBJ1-6; no firm D call. Germline CDR1 and CDR2: MGHRA and YSYEKL. V was trimmed by 9 bases and J by 4 bases, leaving 16 bases between them. The CDR3 loop spans 15 amino acids.

In its sample, this clonotype was seen many times. This chain uses TRBV7-9 with TRBJ2-1, with 7 bases aligning to TRBD1. This CDR3 contains 14 residues. CDR1 is SEHNR and CDR2 is FQNEAQ in the germline V gene (reference sequence). Losses at the gene ends were 6 bases for V and 7 bases for J; bases not matched to a gene: 9. The CDR3 DNA follows: TGTGCCAGCAGAAAACCAGGGGGTAGAAATGAGCAGTTCTTC. Protein product: CASRKPGGRNEQFF.

At least ten counts were recorded for this clonotype. The rearrangement joins TRBV7-2 to TRBJ1-1, with TRBD1 identical over 9 bases. V shed 3 bases and J 10 bases; nucleotides not matched to a gene: 0. There are 11 residues in the CDR3. Germline-derived CDR1 and CDR2 are SGHTA and FQGNSA. The CDR3 is CASSLGQGAFF. CDR3 in DNA: TGTGCCAGCAGCTTGGGACAGGGAGCTTTCTTT.

This clonotype has at least ten counts. V is TRBV10-3 and J is TRBJ2-1, with D perhaps TRBD2 (5 bases). CDR1 is ENHRY, CDR2 SYGVKD, per germline. The CDR3 loop spans 13 amino acids. With 6 bases removed from V and 4 bases from J, the gap between germline ends came to 10 bases. CDR3 amino acids: CAIRAGEYNEQFF. CDR3 coding DNA: TGTGCCATCAGGGCCGGGGAATACAATGAGCAGTTCTTC.

Remarks on this clonotype: A much larger clone is a single base away; this may be a read error. V and J are TRBV10-2 and TRBJ1-2; D is unresolved. The V gene lost 7 bases and the J gene lost 7 bases, with 13 bases spanning the gap. The CDR3 spans 12 residues. Per germline, CDR1 WSHSY and CDR2 SAAADI. The CDR3 sequence is CASTETPGGYTF. CDR3 sequence (DNA): TGCGCCAGCACCGAGACACCTGGTGGCTACACCTTC.

This clonotype was picked up many times. The V and J genes are TRBV15 and TRBJ1-1; D possibly corresponds to TRBD1 (5 bases). The germline V and J ends were trimmed by 1 base and 0 bases, with 12 bases remaining between them. This CDR3 has 16 residues. In germline, CDR1 is LNHNV, CDR2 YYDKDF (reference sequence). The CDR3 DNA sequence: TGTGCCACCAGCAGAGTCGGGGGACTGATGAACACTGAAGCTTTCTTT. Translation: CATSRVGGLMNTEAFF.

CDR3 region: CSARDLSRGTGELFF. In DNA, the CDR3 is TGCAGTGCTAGAGACCTGAGTAGGGGAACCGGGGAGCTGTTTTTT. V usage is TRBV20-1 and J usage is TRBJ2-2; D perhaps matches TRBD1 (5 bases). The CDR3 covers 15 residues. The germline V and J ends were trimmed by 0 bases and 5 bases, with 13 bases remaining between them. Germline CDR1 is DFQATT and CDR2 is SNEGSKA (reference sequence).

This clonotype was picked up a small number of times. The chain uses TRBV5-6 and TRBJ1-3, with unresolved D. Germline CDR1 reads SGHDT; CDR2 reads YYEEEE. This CDR3 spans 14 amino acids. V dropped 3 bases and J dropped 2 bases, with 9 bases sitting between them. This chain's CDR3 is CASSSVAAGNTIYF. The DNA of the CDR3 is TGTGCCAGCAGCTCCGTGGCAGCTGGAAACACCATATATTTT.

This clonotype has a count of ten or more. The CDR3 protein is CASRQDSYNEQFF. DNA for the CDR3: TGTGCCAGCAGACAGGACAGCTACAATGAGCAGTTCTTC. The chain recombines TRBV12-3 or TRBV12-4 with TRBJ2-1, with D maybe TRBD1 (6 bases). CDR3 length equals 13 residues. The V and J ends lost 6 bases and 3 bases respectively, with 9 bases between them.

This clonotype occurred many times. CDR3 sequence reads: CASSQVVSGGAVGELFF. The CDR3 DNA reads as TGCGCCAGCAGCCAAGTCGTCAGCGGGGGGGCTGTCGGGGAGCTGTTTTTT. V usage is TRBV4-1 and J usage is TRBJ2-2, with 10 bases fitting TRBD2. CDR1 MGHRA and CDR2 YSYEKL come from the germline V gene. This CDR3 is 17 amino acids long. Losses at the gene ends were 1 base for V and 7 bases for J; bases not matched to a gene: 9.

This clonotype was detected ten times or more. The chain employs TRBV25-1 and TRBJ1-1, with D maybe TRBD1 (5 bases). The V and J ends lost 6 bases and 2 bases respectively, with 16 bases between them. CDR3 length equals 15 residues. Germline CDR1 is MGHDK and CDR2 is SYGVNS. CDR3 bases: TGTGCCAGCAGACCGAAACCAGGGAGAAACACTGAAGCTTTCTTT. Amino acid sequence: CASRPKPGRNTEAFF.

This clonotype was detected ten times or more. The chain is built from TRBV5-1 and TRBJ2-1, with 8 bases that match TRBD1. The germline V gene encodes CDR1 SGHRS and CDR2 YFSETQ. The CDR3 has 15 residues. V shed 4 bases, J shed 4 bases, and the junction held 7 bases outside the gene matches. CDR3 sequence reads: CASSPRQGAYNEQFF. CDR3 sequence (DNA): TGCGCCAGCAGCCCCCGGCAGGGGGCTTACAATGAGCAGTTCTTC. The full variable domain, rest sourced from reference TRBV5-1 and TRBJ2-1, is KAGVTQTPRYLIKTRGQQVTLSCSPISGHRSVSWYQQTPGQGLQFLFEYFSETQRNKGNFPGRFSGRQFSNSRSEMNVSTLELGDSALYLCASSPRQGAYNEQFFGPGTRLTVL.

This clonotype was recorded at least ten times. The genes are TRBV20-1 and TRBJ2-7, with 10 bases lining up with TRBD1. This CDR3 spans 16 amino acids. Per the germline V gene, CDR1 is DFQATT and CDR2 is SNEGSKA (reference sequence). V was clipped by 2 bases and J by 0 bases; unmatched bases: 7. CDR3 bases: TGCAGTGCTAGAATAGGGGGACAGGGGTTCTCCTACGAGCAGTACTTC. Protein product: CSARIGGQGFSYEQYF.

This clonotype was seen many times. The chain is built from TRBV6-2 or TRBV6-3 and TRBJ1-5, with 8 bases that match TRBD1. Looked up from germline, CDR1 is MNHEY and CDR2 is SVGEGT. V was clipped by 8 bases and J by 0 bases; unmatched bases: 6. CDR3 size: 15 residues. The CDR3 protein is CASGRTGISNQPQHF. As DNA, the CDR3 is TGTGCCAGCGGTAGGACAGGGATTAGCAATCAGCCCCAGCATTTT.

This clonotype was recorded many times. The rearrangement uses TRBV7-2 and TRBJ1-5; 8 nucleotides line up with TRBD1. J gave up 5 bases and V 5 bases, and 2 bases lay outside the gene matches. The CDR3 totals 13 residues. In germline, CDR1 is SGHTA, CDR2 FQGNSA. The CDR3 region is CASSPDRDQPQHF. The CDR3 DNA reads as TGTGCCAGCAGCCCGGACAGGGATCAGCCCCAGCATTTT.